What follows describes a single T cell receptor (beta chain). Produced via immunoSEQ multiplex PCR; TCRdb's table is partial and in-frame only. Altogether about 210,000 clones are present, about nine tenths being singletons, with the ten largest covering 0.72%. This entry is derived from a study of blood T cell repertoires in COVID-19. Study-wide background: Samples representing acute and convalescent COVID-19 were sourced from the United States, Italy and Spain.

Looked up from germline, CDR1 is MGHRA and CDR2 is YSYEKL. This CDR3 has 17 amino acids. Trimming took 3 bases from V and 0 from J, leaving 15 bases between them. The specimen sequenced was peripheral blood. The source is a man aged 40-50 years with acute or convalescent COVID-19. The V gene is TRBV4-1, the J gene TRBJ1-3; no definite D call. The chain's CDR3 is CASSHPDLGFSGNTIYF. The CDR3 coding sequence is TGCGCCAGCAGCCACCCTGACCTGGGCTTCTCTGGAAACACCATATATTTT.